This T cell receptor beta chain was sequenced for a study of cytomegalovirus exposure and HLA in healthy donors. Study overall: Around 89 million unique TCRs from HLA-typed donors made up an early data release.

The CDR3 spans 15 residues. Germline V CDR1 and CDR2: MNHEY, SVGAGI. Primers included in the PCR were 60 Vbeta and 13 Jbeta primers. The data were produced by immunoSEQ multiplex PCR, yet TCRdb's version contains in-frame clones alone and is incomplete. The profile shows 65,000 to 85,000 clones, 55% to 80% of them singletons. As to this clone: One junction end does not reproduce the germline sequence, and a read error may be involved.

The sequenced sample consisted of PBMCs. This TCR was sampled from a woman in her twenties or thirties in good health and CMV-seronegative. V and J are TRBV6-5 and TRBJ1-4; perhaps TRBD1 as D (6 bases). The CDR3 nucleotides read TGTGCCAGCAGTCACTCGGCAGGGGTAGGAGAAAAACTGTTTTTT. Amino acid sequence: CASSHSAGVGEKLFF.